The 21 T cell receptor beta chains listed next were all sequenced from one sample in a study of T cells in Graves' hyperthyroidism and ophthalmopathy. Amplification of TCR beta CDR3 regions used RNA as the template. Initially, a first-round RT-PCR of the TCR CDR3 employed the HTBI primer set. TCRdb fed the multiplex PCR reads into MiXCR, producing one record per CDR3 protein. The table lists approximately 250,000 distinct CDR3 sequences, 24% of them singletons. The source material was blood. Receptor source: a woman between 35 and 50 years old with Graves' ophthalmopathy.

This clonotype was observed once. The rearrangement uses TRBV27 and TRBJ1-1, with TRBD1 as a possible D gene (5 bases). V was pared by 6 bases and J by 0 bases, with 11 bases between. Germline V gene data show CDR1 as MNHEY and CDR2 as SMNVEV (reference sequence). The length of the CDR3 is 14 residues. The CDR3 DNA reads TGTGCCAGCAGAAAGGGACTACTGAACACTGAAGCTTTCTTT. It is translated as CASRKGLLNTEAFF.

In this sample, this clonotype turned up many times. The V and J genes are TRBV11-2 and TRBJ1-2; 9 positions agree with TRBD1. The CDR3 runs to 15 residues. Germline values: CDR1 SGHAT, CDR2 FQNNGV. Trimming removed 5 bases from V and 5 bases from J; junction bases left unmatched: 9. The CDR3 reads CASSRGDRAWYGYTF. CDR3 nucleotide sequence: TGTGCCAGCAGCAGAGGGGACAGGGCTTGGTATGGCTACACCTTC.

The chain couples TRBV6-2 or TRBV6-3 to TRBJ2-7; D not certain. The V gene's germline CDR1 is MNHEY and CDR2 SVGEGT. V was cut by 4 bases and J by 2 bases, with 12 bases left in between. This CDR3 contains 14 residues. CDR3 sequence: CASSLKPTTYEQYF. The CDR3 nucleotides read TGTGCCAGCAGTTTGAAGCCTACCACCTACGAGCAGTACTTC.

This clonotype has ten or more counts. This chain links TRBV7-6 with TRBJ2-7, with D perhaps TRBD1 or TRBD2 (5 bases each). V was cut by 3 bases and J by 3 bases, with 12 bases left in between. Per germline, CDR1 SGHVS and CDR2 FNYEAQ. The CDR3 length is 14 residues. In nucleotides, the CDR3 is TGTGCCAGCAGCTTGACGGGACGGGACTACGAGCAGTACTTC. This translates into CASSLTGRDYEQYF.

This clonotype was counted ten times or more. The CDR3 DNA reads TGTGCCAGCAGTTTTCCGGGGTCCACTGAAGCTTTCTTT. It yields the protein CASSFPGSTEAFF. This chain connects TRBV28 to TRBJ1-1; D is unclear. V lost 3 bases and J lost 4, with 9 bases in between. Germline-derived CDR1 and CDR2 are MDHEN and SYDVKM. The CDR3 totals 13 residues. Together with reference TRBV28 and TRBJ1-1, the CDR3 gives the full variable domain: DVKVTQSSRYLVKRTGEKVFLECVQDMDHENMFWYRQDPGLGLRLIYFSYDVKMKEKGDIPEGYSVSREKKERFSLILESASTNQTSMYLCASSFPGSTEAFFGQGTRLTVV.

CDR3 DNA: TGTGCCTGGAGTGCCCAGGGGTATAGTCAGCCCCAGCATTTT. The encoded protein is CAWSAQGYSQPQHF. The genes are TRBV30 and TRBJ1-5; tentatively, D is TRBD1 (6 bases). The V gene's germline CDR1 is GTSNPN and CDR2 SVGIG (reference sequence). The CDR3 is 14 residues long. Deletions cut 1 base from V and 6 bases from J, with 13 bases between.

This clonotype was picked up many times. This chain joins TRBV6-5 and TRBJ1-1; 7 bases map to TRBD1. V trimming: 7 bases; J trimming: 5 bases; junction bases outside the gene matches: 10. The CDR3 length is 14 residues. Germline lookup yields CDR1 MNHEY and CDR2 SVGAGI. CDR3 in DNA: TGTGCCAGCAACGAACAGGGGTGGGGGACTGAAGCTTTCTTT. Its protein is CASNEQGWGTEAFF.

This clonotype was seen ten or more times. V usage is TRBV11-2 and J usage is TRBJ2-7; D might be TRBD2 (6 bases). Looked up from germline, CDR1 is SGHAT and CDR2 is FQNNGV. The CDR3 runs 16 residues. Deletions cut 5 bases from V and 0 bases from J, with 17 bases between. The CDR3 DNA reads as TGTGCCAGCAGCCCAAACCGAGCTAGCGCCTCCTACGAGCAGTACTTC. It codes for CASSPNRASASYEQYF.

This clonotype was counted many times. The chain employs TRBV28 and TRBJ2-7; TRBD2 matches at 11 bases. V was pared by 5 bases and J by 3 bases, with 6 bases of the junction left unmatched. The V gene's germline CDR1 is MDHEN and CDR2 SYDVKM. The CDR3 consists of 15 residues. CDR3 DNA sequence: TGTGCCAGCAGTGCGCTGACTAGCGGGATCTACGAGCAGTACTTC. Its protein product is CASSALTSGIYEQYF.

This clonotype was counted at least ten times. The rearrangement links TRBV7-6 to TRBJ2-5, with D unresolved. Germline CDR1 is SGHVS and CDR2 is FNYEAQ. V lost 2 bases and J 2 bases, leaving 12 bases between the germline ends. The CDR3 extends over 15 amino acids. The CDR3 protein is CASSLSHSSQETQYF. Here the CDR3 DNA reads TGTGCCAGCAGCTTATCACACTCATCACAAGAGACCCAGTACTTC.

The J gene is TRBJ2-7, the V gene TRBV28, with TRBD1 matching over 9 bases. J lost 4 bases, V lost 5 bases, and 12 bases had no gene match. The CDR3 is made up of 16 amino acids. From germline, CDR1 is MDHEN and CDR2 SYDVKM. CDR3 amino acids: CASSPPRQGEDYEQYF. The CDR3 DNA follows: TGTGCCAGCAGTCCCCCCCGACAGGGGGAAGATTACGAGCAGTACTTC.

As regards this clonotype: The junction departs from the called germline gene at one end, perhaps through a read error. The rearrangement uses TRBV28 and TRBJ1-2; no reliable D call. Germline CDR1 is MDHEN and CDR2 is SYDVKM. There are 12 residues in the CDR3. CDR3 region: CASTFGNYGYIF. The CDR3 DNA follows: TGTGCCAGCACTTTTGGCAACTATGGCTACATCTTC.

This clonotype was counted ten times or more. The chain is built from TRBV19 and TRBJ1-1; D call uncertain. V was clipped by 6 bases and J by 3 bases, with 5 bases between them. Germline CDR1 is LNHDA and CDR2 is SQIVND (reference sequence). The CDR3 has 11 amino acids. CDR3 residues: CASSMDTEAFF. CDR3 DNA sequence: TGTGCCAGTAGCATGGACACTGAAGCTTTCTTT.

This clonotype was seen many times. The V gene is TRBV11-1, the J gene TRBJ1-2; D gene unclear. There are 16 residues in the CDR3. The germline V gene has CDR1 SGHAT and CDR2 FQDESV (reference sequence). V was pared by 1 base and J by 3 bases, with 15 bases between. The CDR3 here is CASSLGTSERYYGYTF. The CDR3 bases are TGTGCCAGCAGCTTAGGTACCTCTGAGCGATACTATGGCTACACCTTC.

This clonotype was picked up many times. J is TRBJ1-2 and V is TRBV7-2; 11 nucleotides match TRBD1. Per germline, CDR1 SGHTA and CDR2 FQGNSA. Trimming at V came to 0 bases and at J to 7 bases, leaving 7 bases not matched to a gene. The CDR3 sequence is 16 residues long. CDR3: CASSLAPGTGGSGYTF. The DNA for the CDR3 is TGTGCCAGCAGCTTAGCTCCCGGGACAGGGGGATCTGGCTACACCTTC.

About this clonotype: One base away lies a much larger clone, so this may be a sequencing read error. V usage is TRBV11-2 and J usage is TRBJ2-5; 14 nucleotides line up with TRBD2. Germline CDR1 and CDR2: SGHAT and FQNNGV. CDR3 length: 16 residues. V trimming: 1 base; J trimming: 4 bases; junction bases outside the gene matches: 2. The CDR3 DNA sequence: TGTGCCAGCAGCTTAGGGGGGACTAGCGGGAGAGAGACCCAGTACTTC. This gives the protein CASSLGGTSGRETQYF.

This clonotype was observed many times. The chain carries TRBV12-3 or TRBV12-4 and TRBJ2-5, with TRBD1 identical over 7 bases. J lost 2 bases, V lost 4 bases, and 4 bases had no gene match. This CDR3 region has 14 residues. CDR3 amino acids: CASSSRDRQETQYF. DNA for the CDR3: TGTGCCAGCAGTTCCAGGGACAGACAAGAGACCCAGTACTTC.

At least ten counts were recorded for this clonotype. This chain uses TRBV6-2 or TRBV6-3 with TRBJ2-7, with D possibly being TRBD1 or TRBD2 (5 bases each). Germline CDR1 reads MNHEY; CDR2 reads SVGEGT. Trimming took off 6 bases at V and 5 bases at J, with 8 bases between the two ends. The CDR3 contains 11 residues. CDR3 nucleotide sequence: TGTGCCAGCAGCTGGGGGAACGAGCAGTACTTC. This gives the protein CASSWGNEQYF.

The CDR3 DNA reads as TGCAGCGTTGGTCGCAGGGGATACGAGCAGTACTTC. It encodes CSVGRRGYEQYF. The V and J genes are TRBV29-1 and TRBJ2-7; possibly TRBD1 for D (6 bases). Between the trimmed V and J ends, which lost 4 bases and 4 bases, there was a span of 11 bases. CDR1 SQVTM and CDR2 ANQGSEA come from the germline V gene. The CDR3 totals 12 residues.

This clonotype was seen many times. The chain carries TRBV19 and TRBJ1-1; 10 bases match TRBD1. CDR3 size: 17 residues. Per the germline V gene, CDR1 is LNHDA and CDR2 is SQIVND (reference sequence). Trimming cost V 5 bases and J 2 bases; bases outside gene matches: 11. CDR3 residues: CASSPRQGAQGNTEAFF. DNA for the CDR3: TGTGCCAGTAGTCCACGACAGGGGGCGCAGGGAAACACTGAAGCTTTCTTT.

The chain's CDR3 is CASSIRGPSGNTIYF. CDR3 bases: TGTGCCAGTAGTATACGCGGACCCTCTGGAAACACCATATATTTT. The chain links TRBV19 to TRBJ1-3; unclear D gene. Germline V gene lookup returns CDR1 LNHDA and CDR2 SQIVND (reference sequence). The CDR3 is made up of 15 amino acids. V was trimmed by 2 bases and J by 0 bases, leaving 8 bases between them. Full variable domain (remainder filled in from reference TRBV19 and TRBJ1-3): DGGITQSPKYLFRKEGQNVTLSCEQNLNHDAMYWYRQDPGQGLRLIYYSQIVNDFQKGDIAEGYSVSREKKESFPLTVTSAQKNPTAFYLCASSIRGPSGNTIYFGEGSWLTVV.